These T cell receptor beta chains were read from a single sample in a study of T cell responses to AZD1222 COVID-19 vaccine. Using immunoSEQ multiplex PCR, the repertoire was profiled, and TCRdb retains in-frame clones only, with some absent. The sample carries 150,000 to 200,000 clones, over 85% recorded once. The source material was peripheral blood, sampled 28 days after the second AZD1222 dose. These receptors originate from an adult who received the AZD1222 COVID-19 vaccine. Both conserved end residues are part of each CDR3. A D gene is named only where the DNA matches it firmly. Clone size, where shown, is once, few, many, or a class for clones that have expanded.

d_call	v_call	j_call	clone_size	cdr3_nt	cdr3_aa
TRBD1	TRBV3-1/TRBV3-2	TRBJ1-2	NA	TGTGCCAGCAGCCCCGGACAGGGGGCGTATGGCTACACCTTC	CASSPGQGAYGYTF
NA	TRBV19	TRBJ2-1	NA	TGTGCCAGTAGTATAGGCCCCGGGGGTAGCTCCTACAATGAGCAGTTCTTC	CASSIGPGGSSYNEQFF
NA	TRBV4-1	TRBJ2-5	NA	TGCGCCAGCAGCCAAGATGGGTCAGGGTCGGAGACCCAGTACTTC	CASSQDGSGSETQYF
TRBD1	TRBV28	TRBJ2-7	NA	TGTGCCAGCAATTTACAGGGGCCCTACGAGCAGTACTTC	CASNLQGPYEQYF
NA	TRBV2	TRBJ1-2	NA	TGTGCCAGCATGGACAGATCTAACTATGGCTACACCTTC	CASMDRSNYGYTF
TRBD1	TRBV7-9	TRBJ2-7	NA	TGTGCCAGCAGCTTGCCCGGGACAGGGTTATACGAGCAGTACTTC	CASSLPGTGLYEQYF
TRBD1	TRBV6-1	TRBJ2-3	NA	TGTGCCAGCAGTGATTTGGCGGGACAGGGTCCCACAGATACGCAGTATTTT	CASSDLAGQGPTDTQYF
TRBD2	TRBV12-5	TRBJ2-3	NA	TGTGCTAGTGGTTTGAACGGGAGGGATACGCAGTATTTT	CASGLNGRDTQYF
NA	TRBV6-5	TRBJ1-2	NA	TGTGCCAGCAGTTTGAAGGGGGTCGGTTTATCTGGTGGCTACACCTTC	CASSLKGVGLSGGYTF
NA	TRBV2	TRBJ1-2	NA	TGTGCCAGCAGTGAGAGGGCCTACGCTAACTATGGCTACACCTTC	CASSERAYANYGYTF
TRBD1	TRBV2	TRBJ1-2	NA	TGTGCCAGCACGGGACAGGGGCACTATGGCTACACCTTC	CASTGQGHYGYTF
NA	TRBV6-4	TRBJ1-1	NA	TGTGCCAGCAGTGACTCGACGGGGAGGAAAGCTTTCTTT	CASSDSTGRKAFF
TRBD2	TRBV7-7	TRBJ2-1	NA	TGTGCCAGCAGCTCCAGCGGGGGGGATGAGCAGTTCTTC	CASSSSGGDEQFF
TRBD1	TRBV4-1	TRBJ1-5	NA	TGCGCCAGCAGCTTTGACAGGGGGAGCAATCAGCCCCAGCATTTT	CASSFDRGSNQPQHF
TRBD1	TRBV19	TRBJ2-4	NA	TGTGCCAGTAGTCCTAGGACAGGGGGCAAAAACATTCAGTACTTC	CASSPRTGGKNIQYF
NA	TRBV3-1/TRBV3-2	TRBJ2-5	NA	TGTGCCAGCAGCCAACAACAAGAGACCCAGTACTTC	CASSQQQETQYF
NA	TRBV5-1	TRBJ2-1	NA	TGCGCCAGCAGCCAAATTACGGGGTATGAGCAGTTCTTC	CASSQITGYEQFF
NA	TRBV19	TRBJ1-5	NA	TGTGCCAGAACAGGGTTTAATCAGCCCCAGCATTTT	CARTGFNQPQHF
TRBD1	TRBV4-1	TRBJ1-3	few	TGCGCCAGCAGCCAAGAACCGGGACAGGGGACCACCATATATTTT	CASSQEPGQGTTIYF
NA	TRBV7-8	TRBJ2-5	few	TGTGCCAGCCGACTCGGGGGAGAGACCCAGTACTTC	CASRLGGETQYF
NA	TRBV4-2	TRBJ1-2	NA	TGTGCCAGCAGCCAAGTGGGAGACAACCTCTATGGCTACACCTTC	CASSQVGDNLYGYTF
NA	TRBV11-3	TRBJ2-1	NA	TGTGCCAGCAGCTTTAACCCGACAGGTGCTACCTACAATGAGCAGTTCTTC	CASSFNPTGATYNEQFF
NA	TRBV6-5	TRBJ1-3	NA	TGTGCCAGCAGTTACGAAACAGGCTACTCTGGAAACACCATATATTTT	CASSYETGYSGNTIYF
NA	TRBV5-1	TRBJ2-3	once	TGCGCCAGCAGCTTGACGCAGGGGTCCACAGATACGCAGTATTTT	CASSLTQGSTDTQYF
NA	TRBV2	TRBJ1-2	NA	TGTGCCAGCATCGAGGGGGGCGGCTATGGCTACACCTTC	CASIEGGGYGYTF
NA	TRBV20-1	TRBJ1-1	NA	TGCAGTGCTAGAGAGCAGGACGAAGCTTTCTTT	CSAREQDEAFF
NA	TRBV6-1	TRBJ2-2	NA	TGTGCCAGCAGTGAGGCCCCACCGGGGGTGAACGGGGAGCTGTTTTTT	CASSEAPPGVNGELFF
NA	TRBV30	TRBJ1-5	NA	TGTGCCTGGAGCTGGGATAGCAATCAGCCCCAGCATTTT	CAWSWDSNQPQHF
TRBD1	TRBV5-1	TRBJ1-2	NA	TGCGCCAGCAGCTCGGGACAGGGGGCGTACCGAGGCTACACCTTC	CASSSGQGAYRGYTF
NA	TRBV28	TRBJ1-2	NA	TGTGCCAGCAGTTTGGGGTATATACAAGGCTACACCTTC	CASSLGYIQGYTF
NA	TRBV10-3	TRBJ2-3	NA	TGTGCCATCAGTGAGCGACGGAACGCGGCAGATACGCAGTATTTT	CAISERRNAADTQYF
NA	TRBV19	TRBJ1-1	NA	TGTGCCAGTAGTATCGGGGGCTGGAACACTGAAGCTTTCTTT	CASSIGGWNTEAFF
TRBD2	TRBV5-1	TRBJ2-1	once	TGCGCCAGCAGCACTACGACTAGCTCCGATGAGCAGTTCTTC	CASSTTTSSDEQFF
TRBD1	TRBV27	TRBJ1-2	NA	TGTGCCAGCAGTGTGGGACAGCCCGGGGGCTACACCTTC	CASSVGQPGGYTF
TRBD1	TRBV6-5	TRBJ2-7	few	TGTGCCAGCAGCCCGGGACAGGTTCAGTTCGAGCAGTACTTC	CASSPGQVQFEQYF
NA	TRBV5-5	TRBJ2-7	NA	TGTGCCAGCAGCTTCTCGGGGTACGAGCAGTACTTC	CASSFSGYEQYF
NA	TRBV7-8	TRBJ1-1	NA	TGTGCCAGCAGCTTATTGGGGGTTGCTACCACTGAAGCTTTCTTT	CASSLLGVATTEAFF
NA	TRBV18	TRBJ1-1	NA	TGTGCCAGCTCACCAGGAGAGTACGTAGGGGTTACGAACACTGAAGCTTTCTTT	CASSPGEYVGVTNTEAFF
NA	TRBV28	TRBJ2-7	once	TGTGCCAGCAGTTTTCAGGGGACGGGGACCTACGAGCAGTACTTC	CASSFQGTGTYEQYF
NA	TRBV7-2	TRBJ1-5	NA	TGTGCCAGCAGCTTCGCGGGCACGGGGAGAAGGAATCAGCCCCAGCATTTT	CASSFAGTGRRNQPQHF